These T cell receptor beta chains were read from a single sample in a study of blood T cell repertoires in COVID-19. The method was immunoSEQ multiplex PCR; TCRdb's version includes in-frame clones alone and lacks a portion of them. The data hold roughly 130,000 clones, with around 80% observed a single time. Source material: peripheral blood. These receptors originate from a woman in her fifties or sixties with acute or convalescent COVID-19. The CDR3 runs from the conserved cysteine through the conserved F or W. The order of the fields is clone size, V gene, CDR3 protein. Size is stated for part of the rows, as once, few or many counts, or as a class when the clone is expanded.

clone size: -; V gene: TRBV2; CDR3 protein: CASSDLRGQGGTEAFF
clone size: -; V gene: TRBV12-3/TRBV12-4; CDR3 protein: CASSTDRNTEAFF
clone size: once; V gene: TRBV10-1; CDR3 protein: CASTNGMDTEAFF
clone size: -; V gene: TRBV14; CDR3 protein: CASSQDSGYIGQFF
clone size: once; V gene: TRBV2; CDR3 protein: CASSEPRVGVLRSNQPQHF
clone size: -; V gene: TRBV27; CDR3 protein: CASSSHPSTDTQYF
clone size: -; V gene: TRBV5-1; CDR3 protein: CASSSTGPNTEAFF
clone size: -; V gene: TRBV12-3/TRBV12-4; CDR3 protein: CASSSSGQETQYF
clone size: -; V gene: TRBV30; CDR3 protein: CAWSPGGRETQYF
clone size: -; V gene: TRBV12-3/TRBV12-4; CDR3 protein: CASSPQGAQPQHF
clone size: -; V gene: TRBV11-3; CDR3 protein: CASSGGGAPNEQFF
clone size: -; V gene: TRBV5-1; CDR3 protein: CASSLGDGGVNQPQHF
clone size: -; V gene: TRBV6-5; CDR3 protein: CASSYAGGRTF
clone size: -; V gene: TRBV2; CDR3 protein: CASRGDIDEQYF
clone size: few; V gene: TRBV4-1; CDR3 protein: CASSQAPDTFYGYTF
clone size: -; V gene: TRBV5-1; CDR3 protein: CASSPGYTDTQYF
clone size: -; V gene: TRBV4-1; CDR3 protein: CASSQETVYSNQPQHF
clone size: once; V gene: TRBV5-1; CDR3 protein: CASRQRPGQGAGGYTF
clone size: once; V gene: TRBV24-1; CDR3 protein: CATSDRGLAGPLDTQYF
clone size: -; V gene: TRBV6-2/TRBV6-3; CDR3 protein: CASSYSRVYGYTF
clone size: -; V gene: TRBV19; CDR3 protein: CASSRGHLEAFF
clone size: -; V gene: TRBV3-1/TRBV3-2; CDR3 protein: CASSQDNRVGNTEAFF
clone size: -; V gene: TRBV27; CDR3 protein: CASSFSANYGYTF
clone size: -; V gene: TRBV19; CDR3 protein: CASRGQGSNTEAFF
clone size: -; V gene: TRBV2; CDR3 protein: CASSEGRVNSPLHF
clone size: -; V gene: TRBV10-3; CDR3 protein: CAISEQVYMNTEAFF
clone size: -; V gene: TRBV7-9; CDR3 protein: CASSASPGQGDYGYTF
clone size: once; V gene: TRBV5-4; CDR3 protein: CASKGEGRGTQYF
clone size: -; V gene: TRBV19; CDR3 protein: CASSNYGEGNQPQHF
clone size: -; V gene: TRBV4-1; CDR3 protein: CASTGGSSESEAFF
clone size: few; V gene: TRBV19; CDR3 protein: CASSRDKGQGRNGYTF
clone size: -; V gene: TRBV5-1; CDR3 protein: CASSAWTGNFDGYTF
clone size: -; V gene: TRBV5-1; CDR3 protein: CASSPTKGDREAEAFF
clone size: -; V gene: TRBV2; CDR3 protein: CASRERWGQAFLNTEAFF
clone size: -; V gene: TRBV28; CDR3 protein: CASRPTGHLNTEAFF
clone size: -; V gene: TRBV6-5; CDR3 protein: CASSYLAGGDGYTF
clone size: -; V gene: TRBV6-5; CDR3 protein: CASTHGAGSYEQYF
clone size: once; V gene: TRBV6-5; CDR3 protein: CASTFWSVNEQFF
clone size: -; V gene: TRBV12-3/TRBV12-4; CDR3 protein: CASSLGSGTEAFF
clone size: few; V gene: TRBV13; CDR3 protein: CASSGHQNTEAFF
clone size: -; V gene: TRBV27; CDR3 protein: CASSLGQGFGTEAFF
clone size: few; V gene: TRBV11-3; CDR3 protein: CASSYGGADYGYTF
clone size: -; V gene: TRBV19; CDR3 protein: CASSRRTGEYQPQHF
clone size: -; V gene: TRBV12-3/TRBV12-4; CDR3 protein: CASSFGGGTEAFF